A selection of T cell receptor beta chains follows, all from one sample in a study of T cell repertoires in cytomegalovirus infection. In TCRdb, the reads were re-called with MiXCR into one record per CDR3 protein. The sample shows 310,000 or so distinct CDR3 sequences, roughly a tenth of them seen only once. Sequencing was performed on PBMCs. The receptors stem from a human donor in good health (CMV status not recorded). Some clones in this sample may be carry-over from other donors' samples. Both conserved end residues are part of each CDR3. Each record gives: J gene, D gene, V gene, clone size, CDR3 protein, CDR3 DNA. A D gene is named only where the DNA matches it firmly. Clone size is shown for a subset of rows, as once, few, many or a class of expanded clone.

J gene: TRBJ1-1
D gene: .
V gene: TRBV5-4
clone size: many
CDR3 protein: CASSSRRASTEAFF
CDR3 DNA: TGTGCCAGCAGCTCCCGCAGGGCCTCCACTGAAGCTTTCTTT

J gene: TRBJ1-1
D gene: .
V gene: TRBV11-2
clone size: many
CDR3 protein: CASSFRPMNTEAFF
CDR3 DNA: TGTGCCAGCAGCTTCCGACCGATGAACACTGAAGCTTTCTTT

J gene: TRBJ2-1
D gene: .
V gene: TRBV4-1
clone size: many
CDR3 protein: CASSRSPGQPPSYNEQFF
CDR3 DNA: TGCGCCAGCAGCCGCTCGCCGGGACAACCGCCCTCCTACAATGAGCAGTTCTTC

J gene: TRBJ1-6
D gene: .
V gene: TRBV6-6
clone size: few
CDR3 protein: CASSYSMTIPSPLHF
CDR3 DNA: TGTGCCAGCAGTTACTCGATGACGATACCCTCACCCCTCCACTTT

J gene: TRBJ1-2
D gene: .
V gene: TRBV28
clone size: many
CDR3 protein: CASSSWADPQLGYTF
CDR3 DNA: TGTGCCAGCAGTTCCTGGGCCGACCCCCAGTTGGGCTACACCTTC

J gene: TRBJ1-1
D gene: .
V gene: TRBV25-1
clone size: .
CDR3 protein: CASTRTGVDTEAFF
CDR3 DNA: TGTGCCAGCACCCGAACCGGGGTGGACACTGAAGCTTTCTTT

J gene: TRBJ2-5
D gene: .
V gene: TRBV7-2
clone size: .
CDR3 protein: CASSLVQGGTQYF
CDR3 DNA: TGTGCCAGCAGCTTAGTACAGGGCGGGACCCAGTACTTC

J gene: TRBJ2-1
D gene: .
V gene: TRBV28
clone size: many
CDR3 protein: CATLPQALPGDEQFF
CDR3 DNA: TGTGCCACCCTGCCGCAGGCCCTCCCAGGGGATGAGCAGTTCTTC

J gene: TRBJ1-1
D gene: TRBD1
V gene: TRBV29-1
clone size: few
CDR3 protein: CSVWTGANTEAFF
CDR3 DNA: TGCAGCGTTTGGACAGGGGCGAACACTGAAGCTTTCTTT

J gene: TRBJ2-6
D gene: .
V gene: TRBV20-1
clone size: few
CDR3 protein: CSASLRPGPRSGANVLTF
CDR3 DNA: TGCAGTGCTAGTCTAAGGCCAGGCCCGAGGTCTGGGGCCAACGTCCTGACTTTC